A single sample gave rise to the 17 T cell receptor beta chains below, sequenced in a study of shared clonotypes between healthy human individuals. Profiled with immunoSEQ multiplex PCR; TCRdb holds only in-frame clones, not every one. Found here are more than 1 million clones, roughly 74% of them singletons; the top ten hold about 0.52%. Sequenced input: memory CD4+ T cells from PBMCs. Subset in this sample: CD45RA-negative fraction. The receptor set was obtained from a man between 18 and 29 years old in good health. Some clones in this sample may be carry-over from other donors' samples.

This sequence joins TRBV6-5 and TRBJ2-2; D unresolved. Trimming pared 7 bases from V and 6 bases from J, leaving 18 bases between. This CDR3 is 15 amino acids long. CDR1 is MNHEY, CDR2 SVGAGI, per germline. CDR3 bases: TGTGCCAGCACCCTATCAGGCTTGAGCGCCGGGGAGCTGTTTTTT. Translation gives CASTLSGLSAGELFF.

This chain's CDR3 is CASSGGASGRANEQFF. The CDR3 DNA reads as TGTGCCAGCAGTGGTGGGGCTAGCGGGAGGGCGAATGAGCAGTTCTTC. J is TRBJ2-1 and V is TRBV6-1, with 12 bases identical to TRBD2. The germline V gene encodes CDR1 MNHNS and CDR2 SASEGT. CDR3 length: 16 amino acids. V gave up 4 bases and J gave up 7 bases; unmatched junction bases: 8.

The chain carries TRBV7-9 and TRBJ1-2, with no clear D. The germline V and J ends were trimmed by 2 bases and 0 bases, with 13 bases remaining between them. CDR1 is SEHNR and CDR2 is FQNEAQ in the germline V gene (reference sequence). The CDR3 is 16 amino acids. CDR3 bases: TGTGCCAGCAGCTTACAGCGAACCCTCTCTAACTATGGCTACACCTTC. Translated: CASSLQRTLSNYGYTF.

This chain joins TRBV6-5 and TRBJ1-2, with 7 bases aligning to TRBD1. This CDR3 has 15 residues. CDR1 and CDR2 (germline): MNHEY, SVGAGI. The V gene end was trimmed by 7 bases and the J gene end by 1 base; junction bases not matched to a gene: 9. The CDR3 here is CASTPRGLVNYGYTF. The CDR3 DNA follows: TGTGCCAGCACCCCCAGGGGGTTGGTTAACTATGGCTACACCTTC.

V is TRBV5-6 and J is TRBJ2-3; D not certain. The CDR3 is 12 amino acids. The germline CDR1 and CDR2 sequences are SGHDT and YYEEEE. Trimming left V 4 bases short and J 9 bases short, with 12 bases between. CDR3 in amino acids: CASSLGHVTQYF. The CDR3 DNA is TGTGCCAGCAGCCTCGGCCACGTAACGCAGTATTTT. Full variable domain (outside the CDR3, taken from reference TRBV5-6 and TRBJ2-3): DAGVTQSPTHLIKTRGQQVTLRCSPKSGHDTVSWYQQALGQGPQFIFQYYEEEERQRGNFPDRFSGHQFPNYSSELNVNALLLGDSALYLCASSLGHVTQYFGPGTRLTVL.

This clone turned up a few times. This chain joins TRBV30 and TRBJ2-7; TRBD1 matches 9 bases. The V segment lost 4 bases and the J segment 1 base; nucleotides outside the gene matches: 11. The CDR3 consists of 16 residues. Looked up from germline, CDR1 is GTSNPN and CDR2 is SVGIG (reference sequence). CDR3 DNA: TGTGCCTGGATCCCCTTATCCGGGACAGGGTCCTACGAGCAGTACTTC. This codes for CAWIPLSGTGSYEQYF.

The chain carries TRBV7-2 and TRBJ2-3; 10 bases are shared with TRBD2. This CDR3 has 15 amino acids. Germline values: CDR1 SGHTA, CDR2 FQGNSA. With V trimmed by 1 base and J by 6 bases, 4 bases remained unmatched. In DNA form, the CDR3 reads TGTGCCAGCAGCTTAGGTAGCGGGAGGATGGATACGCAGTATTTT. It yields the protein CASSLGSGRMDTQYF.

J is TRBJ2-3 and V is TRBV9; 7 bases match TRBD1. The junction had 26 bases not matched to a gene; V was cut back by 3 bases and J by 1 base. Germline V CDR1 and CDR2: SGDLS, YYNGEE. This CDR3 spans 22 amino acids. The CDR3: CASSGGKGESRKEQGGTDTQYF. The CDR3 DNA reads TGTGCCAGCAGCGGTGGGAAAGGGGAGAGCAGAAAAGAGCAGGGGGGCACAGATACGCAGTATTTT.

In regard to this clone: Just one base apart from a much larger clone, this may be a read error. Other DNA sequences in this sample translate to the same CDR3. Here the CDR3 reads CASSLGGGSYNEQFF. The CDR3 nucleotides read TGTGCCAGCAGCTTAGGCGGGGGCTCCTACAATGAGCAGTTCTTC. The chain has TRBV7-3 and TRBJ2-1; 7 bases are a match to TRBD2. Unmatched junction bases numbered 1, after V lost 2 bases and J lost 0 bases. The CDR3 is 15 amino acids. The V gene's germline CDR1 is SGHTA and CDR2 FQGTGA. The whole variable domain, filled in from reference TRBV7-3 and TRBJ2-1, reads GAGVSQTPSNKVTEKGKYVELRCDPISGHTALYWYRQSLGQGPEFLIYFQGTGAADDSGLPNDRFFAVRPEGSVSTLKIQRTERGDSAVYLCASSLGGGSYNEQFFGPGTRLTVL.

This chain uses TRBV30 with TRBJ1-5; TRBD1 matches 8 bases. J lost 7 bases, V lost 3 bases, and 8 bases had no gene match. The CDR3 totals 14 residues. Germline CDR1 is GTSNPN and CDR2 is SVGIG (reference sequence). In DNA, the CDR3 is TGTGCCTGGAGCCGAGACAGGGGCGGGCAGCCCCAGCATTTT. Its protein is CAWSRDRGGQPQHF.

In DNA form, the CDR3 reads TGTGCCAGCCTTTCCCGGGCACAAGAGACCCAGTACTTC. Translation gives CASLSRAQETQYF. The chain carries TRBV7-8 and TRBJ2-5; D gene unclear. Trimming stripped 8 bases from V and 2 bases from J, with 12 bases between. This CDR3 is built from 13 residues. The germline CDR1 and CDR2 sequences are SGHVS and FQNEAQ.

The V gene is TRBV9, the J gene TRBJ2-3; 10 positions agree with TRBD2. Germline V gene sequence: CDR1 SGDLS, CDR2 YYNGEE. This CDR3 spans 18 amino acids. Germline trimming cut 0 bases from V and 5 bases from J; bases unmatched to any gene: 12. Here the CDR3 reads CASSVGGSGRTSQDTQYF. CDR3 sequence (DNA): TGTGCCAGCAGCGTAGGTGGTAGCGGGAGGACCTCACAAGATACGCAGTATTTT.

This CDR3 reads CASSRSSGSYNEQFF. The DNA of the CDR3 is TGTGCCAGCAGCCGGTCTAGCGGAAGCTACAATGAGCAGTTCTTC. J is TRBJ2-1 and V is TRBV7-8; 7 positions agree with TRBD2. V gave up 5 bases and J gave up 3 bases; unmatched junction bases: 7. Germline values: CDR1 SGHVS, CDR2 FQNEAQ. This CDR3 is 15 amino acids long.

This clone was seen only once. The chain links TRBV28 to TRBJ2-5, with 8 bases aligning to TRBD2. CDR3 length equals 14 residues. V dropped 7 bases and J dropped 2; count of bases not matched to a gene: 6. Germline V lookup: CDR1 MDHEN, CDR2 SYDVKM. Written as DNA, the CDR3 is TGTGCCAGCACTCGGAGCGGGAGTCAAGAGACCCAGTACTTC. Amino acid sequence: CASTRSGSQETQYF. The full variable domain, in which reference TRBV28 and TRBJ2-5 provide the parts outside the CDR3, is DVKVTQSSRYLVKRTGEKVFLECVQDMDHENMFWYRQDPGLGLRLIYFSYDVKMKEKGDIPEGYSVSREKKERFSLILESASTNQTSMYLCASTRSGSQETQYFGPGTRLLVL.

This clone was seen more than once but under ten times. The rearrangement links TRBV10-1 to TRBJ2-6; possible D gene TRBD2, 6 bases. Trimming shortened V by 2 bases and J by 2 bases, and 7 bases separated the two germline ends. The length of the CDR3 is 15 residues. Per germline, CDR1 WNHNN and CDR2 SYGVQD (reference sequence). The CDR3 coding sequence is TGCGCCAGCAGTGAGGGGAGGCCTGGGGCCAACGTCCTGACTTTC. Its protein is CASSEGRPGANVLTF.

CDR3: CASSLEGERALETQYF. CDR3 nucleotides: TGCGCCAGCAGCTTGGAGGGTGAGCGGGCCCTTGAGACCCAGTACTTC. The rearrangement links TRBV5-1 to TRBJ2-5, with a weak D call TRBD2 (6 bases). Per germline, CDR1 SGHRS and CDR2 YFSETQ. The CDR3 consists of 16 residues. Trimming pared 0 bases from V and 5 bases from J, leaving 17 bases between.

This clone came up once. The rearrangement links TRBV28 to TRBJ1-5, with a possible D match to TRBD1 (5 bases). This CDR3 has 12 amino acids. CDR1 is MDHEN, CDR2 SYDVKM, per germline. Trimming removed 5 bases from V and 6 bases from J, with 8 bases in between. The CDR3 sequence: CASSPGIQPQHF. CDR3 bases: TGTGCCAGCAGTCCAGGGATTCAGCCCCAGCATTTT. Full variable domain (remainder filled in from reference TRBV28 and TRBJ1-5): DVKVTQSSRYLVKRTGEKVFLECVQDMDHENMFWYRQDPGLGLRLIYFSYDVKMKEKGDIPEGYSVSREKKERFSLILESASTNQTSMYLCASSPGIQPQHFGDGTRLSIL.